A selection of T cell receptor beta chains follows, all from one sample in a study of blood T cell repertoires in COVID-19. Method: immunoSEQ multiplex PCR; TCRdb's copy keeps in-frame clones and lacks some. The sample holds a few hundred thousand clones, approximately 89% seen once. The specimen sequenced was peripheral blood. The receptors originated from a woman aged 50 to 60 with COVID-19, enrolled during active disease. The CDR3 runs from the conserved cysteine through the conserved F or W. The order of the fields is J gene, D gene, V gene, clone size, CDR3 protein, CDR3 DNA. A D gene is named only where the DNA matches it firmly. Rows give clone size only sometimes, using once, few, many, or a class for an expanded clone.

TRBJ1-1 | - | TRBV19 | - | CASSPDLGGTEAFF | TGTGCCAGTAGCCCCGACCTCGGGGGCACTGAAGCTTTCTTT
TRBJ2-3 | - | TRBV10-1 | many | CASSENPTTDTQYF | TGCGCCAGCAGTGAAAACCCGACAACAGATACGCAGTATTTT
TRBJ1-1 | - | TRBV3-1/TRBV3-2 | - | CASSQDFPAGEAFF | TGTGCCAGCAGCCAAGATTTTCCGGCAGGTGAAGCTTTCTTT
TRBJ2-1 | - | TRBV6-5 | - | CASSSLGPSSYNEQFF | TGTGCCAGCAGTTCTTTAGGTCCTAGCTCCTACAATGAGCAGTTCTTC
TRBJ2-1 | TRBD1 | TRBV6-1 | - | CASSEGQGNNEQFF | TGTGCCAGCAGTGAGGGACAGGGCAACAATGAGCAGTTCTTC
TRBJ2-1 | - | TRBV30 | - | CAWRAPGTGNEQFF | TGTGCCTGGAGGGCCCCCGGGACTGGGAATGAGCAGTTCTTC
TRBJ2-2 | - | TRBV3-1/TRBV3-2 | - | CASSQARVTGELFF | TGTGCCAGCAGCCAAGCTCGAGTGACCGGGGAGCTGTTTTTT
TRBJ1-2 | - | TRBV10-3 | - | CAISEDMGEAYGYTF | TGTGCCATCAGTGAGGACATGGGAGAGGCGTATGGCTACACCTTC
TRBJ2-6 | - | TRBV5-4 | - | CASTPYRQLSGANVLTF | TGTGCCAGCACCCCATATCGACAGCTTTCTGGGGCCAACGTCCTGACTTTC
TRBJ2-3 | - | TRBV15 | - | CATSRAVRGPPDTQYF | TGTGCCACCAGCAGAGCCGTGCGGGGGCCCCCAGATACGCAGTATTTT
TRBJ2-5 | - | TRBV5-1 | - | CASSIGQPFQETQYF | TGCGCCAGCAGCATCGGACAGCCTTTCCAAGAGACCCAGTACTTC
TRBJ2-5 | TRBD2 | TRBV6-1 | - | CASSESLAGTQETQYF | TGTGCCAGCAGTGAATCGCTAGCGGGTACCCAAGAGACCCAGTACTTC
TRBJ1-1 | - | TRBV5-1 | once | CASSLGEVTEAFF | TGCGCCAGCAGCTTGGGGGAGGTCACTGAAGCTTTCTTT
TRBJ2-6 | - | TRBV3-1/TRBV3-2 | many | CASSPVYSGANVLTF | TGTGCCAGCAGCCCGGTGTACTCTGGGGCCAACGTCCTGACTTTC
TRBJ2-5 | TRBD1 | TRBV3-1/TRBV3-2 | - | CASSLWDRETQYF | TGTGCCAGCAGCCTCTGGGACAGAGAGACCCAGTACTTC
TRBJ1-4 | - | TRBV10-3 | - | CAIGSGHHEKLFF | TGTGCCATCGGTTCCGGACACCATGAAAAACTGTTTTTT
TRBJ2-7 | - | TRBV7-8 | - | CASRGGSSYEQYF | TGTGCCAGCAGAGGTGGGAGCTCCTACGAGCAGTACTTC
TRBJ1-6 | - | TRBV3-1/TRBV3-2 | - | CASSQAPVYSPLHF | TGTGCCAGCAGCCAAGCCCCAGTATATTCACCCCTCCACTTT
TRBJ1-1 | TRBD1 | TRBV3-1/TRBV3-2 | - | CASSRTGSASEAFF | TGTGCCAGCAGCCGGACAGGGTCAGCCTCCGAAGCTTTCTTT
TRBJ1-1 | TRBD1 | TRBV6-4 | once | CASSEETGTAEAFF | TGTGCCAGCAGTGAAGAGACCGGGACAGCTGAAGCTTTCTTT